This paragraph covers one T cell receptor (beta chain) sequence. Its specificity is not known. These data are taken from a study of early T cells in non-severe SARS-CoV-2 infection. At the level of the study: Sequencing input comprised bulk RNA from unsorted whole blood; chain pairing was not available.

Overall study findings and caveats: There was a bias toward anti-spike CD8 responses in VDJdb matching, which missed private and CD4 specificities.

CDR3 size: 13 residues. The germline gives CDR1 SGHNT, CDR2 YENEEA. Trimming removed 4 bases at V and 2 bases at J, with 9 bases between. The TCR library protocol attached unique molecular identifiers to the individual cDNA molecules. TCRdb redid the calling of the 5' RACE reads with MiXCR, one entry per CDR3 protein. The table lists some 57,000 distinct CDR3 sequences, roughly 13% of them singletons. This clonotype was sampled from an adult who was a healthcare worker with PCR-confirmed SARS-CoV-2 infection or an uninfected control (not recorded which). Sequencing used whole blood. This chain uses TRBV11-3 with TRBJ2-7; no definite D call. CDR3 bases: TGTGCCAGCAGCTATGTGATGGCCTACGAGCAGTACTTC. Translating it yields CASSYVMAYEQYF.